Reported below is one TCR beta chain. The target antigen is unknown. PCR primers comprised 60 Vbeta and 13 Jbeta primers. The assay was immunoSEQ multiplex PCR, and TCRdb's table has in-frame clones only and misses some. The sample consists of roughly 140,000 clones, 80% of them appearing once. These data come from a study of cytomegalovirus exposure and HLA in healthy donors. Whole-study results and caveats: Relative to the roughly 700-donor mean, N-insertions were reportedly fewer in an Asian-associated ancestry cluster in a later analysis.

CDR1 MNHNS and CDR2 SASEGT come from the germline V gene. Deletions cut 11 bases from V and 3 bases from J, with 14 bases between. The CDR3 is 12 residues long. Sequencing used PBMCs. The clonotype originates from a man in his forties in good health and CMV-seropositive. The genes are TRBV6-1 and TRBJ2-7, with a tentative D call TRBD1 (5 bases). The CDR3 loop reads CAGRITGYEQYF. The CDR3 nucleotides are TGTGCCGGACGGATAACAGGCTACGAGCAGTACTTC.